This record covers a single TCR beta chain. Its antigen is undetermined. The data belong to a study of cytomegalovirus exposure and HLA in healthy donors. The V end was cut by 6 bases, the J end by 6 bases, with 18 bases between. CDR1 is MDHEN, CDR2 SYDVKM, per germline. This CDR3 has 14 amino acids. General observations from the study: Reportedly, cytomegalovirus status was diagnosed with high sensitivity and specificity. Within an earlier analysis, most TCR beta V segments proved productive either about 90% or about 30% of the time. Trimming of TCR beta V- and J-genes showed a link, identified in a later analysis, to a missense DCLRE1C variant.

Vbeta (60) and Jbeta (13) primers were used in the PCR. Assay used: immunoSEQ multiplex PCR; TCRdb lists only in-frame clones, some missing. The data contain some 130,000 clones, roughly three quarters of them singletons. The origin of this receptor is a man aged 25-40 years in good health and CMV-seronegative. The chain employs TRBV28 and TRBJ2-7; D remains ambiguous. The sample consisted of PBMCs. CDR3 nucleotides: TGTGCCAGCAGCCCCCTTAAGAGGTCCGGCGAGCAGTACTTC. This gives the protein CASSPLKRSGEQYF.